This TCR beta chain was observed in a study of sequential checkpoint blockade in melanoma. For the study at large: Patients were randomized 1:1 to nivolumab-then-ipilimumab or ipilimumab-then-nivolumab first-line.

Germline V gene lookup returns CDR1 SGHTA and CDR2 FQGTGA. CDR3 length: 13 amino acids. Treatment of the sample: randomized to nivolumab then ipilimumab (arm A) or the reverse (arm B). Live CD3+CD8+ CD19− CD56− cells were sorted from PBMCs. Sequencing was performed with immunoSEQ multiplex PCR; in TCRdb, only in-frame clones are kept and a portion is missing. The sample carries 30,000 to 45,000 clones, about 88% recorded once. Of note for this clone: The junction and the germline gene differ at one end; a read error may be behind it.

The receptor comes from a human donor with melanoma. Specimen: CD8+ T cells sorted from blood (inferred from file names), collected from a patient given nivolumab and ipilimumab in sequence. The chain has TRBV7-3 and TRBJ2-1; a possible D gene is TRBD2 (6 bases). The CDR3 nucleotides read TGTGCCGGCAGCTCGGGCGGAGGGGATGAGCAGTTCTTC. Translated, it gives CAGSSGGGDEQFF.